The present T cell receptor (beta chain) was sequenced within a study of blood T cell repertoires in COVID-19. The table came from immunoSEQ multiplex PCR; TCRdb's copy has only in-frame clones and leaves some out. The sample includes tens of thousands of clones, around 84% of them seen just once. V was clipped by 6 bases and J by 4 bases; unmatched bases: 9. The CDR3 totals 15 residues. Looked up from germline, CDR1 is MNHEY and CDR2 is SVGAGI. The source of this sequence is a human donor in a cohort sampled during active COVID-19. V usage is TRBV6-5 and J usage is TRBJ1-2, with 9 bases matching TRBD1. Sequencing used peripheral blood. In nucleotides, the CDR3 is TGTGCCAGCAGCCTACCGGGACAGGGCCCCTATGGCTACACCTTC. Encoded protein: CASSLPGQGPYGYTF.